The 14 T cell receptor beta chains reported below all come from one sample, sequenced in a study of blood T cell repertoires in COVID-19. Produced via immunoSEQ multiplex PCR; TCRdb's table is partial and in-frame only. The repertoire holds 300,000 or so clones, about 86% seen once, with 4% to 5.5% in the top ten. What was sequenced was PBMCs or T cells enriched from blood (not recorded which). These receptors all come from a middle-aged woman with acute COVID-19.

The chain is built from TRBV21-1 and TRBJ2-1; the D call in the table, TRBD2, was not verified against the DNA. TRBV21-1 is tagged as a pseudogene. This CDR3 contains 17 residues. CDR3 bases: TGTGCCAGCAGCATCTCCCCGGACGCTAGCGCATACAATGAGCAGTTCTTC. Its protein is CASSISPDASAYNEQFF.

The chain couples TRBV6-4 to TRBJ2-1, with 12 bases that match TRBD2. The CDR3 length is 14 residues. CDR1 and CDR2 from the germline V gene are MRHNA and SNTAGT. V was clipped by 8 bases and J by 7 bases; unmatched bases: 6. The CDR3 is CASERLAGANEQFF. CDR3 DNA sequence: TGTGCCAGCGAGCGACTAGCGGGAGCTAATGAGCAGTTCTTC.

A few counts support this clone. The chain carries TRBV21-1 and TRBJ1-4; the D call in the table, TRBD1, was not verified against the DNA. TRBV21-1 is termed a pseudogene. The CDR3 length is 16 residues. The CDR3 nucleotides read TGTGCCAGCGGCTGGGGACAGCTGACAACTAATGAAAAACTGTTTTTT. Translated, it gives CASGWGQLTTNEKLFF.

The chain joins TRBV5-1 to TRBJ2-7, with D tentatively TRBD2 (5 bases). The ends were cut back, 2 bases at V and 1 base at J, with 10 bases in the middle. Germline V lookup: CDR1 SGHRS, CDR2 YFSETQ. The CDR3 sequence is 14 residues long. The CDR3 DNA is TGCGCCAGCAGCTTAGTGGACTGGTCCTACGAGCAGTACTTC. It codes for CASSLVDWSYEQYF.

V usage is TRBV9 and J usage is TRBJ2-1, with D possibly TRBD2 on 6 matching bases. Germline CDR1 reads SGDLS; CDR2 reads YYNGEE. The CDR3 is made up of 14 amino acids. The germline V and J ends were trimmed by 0 bases and 11 bases, with 15 bases remaining between them. The CDR3 sequence is CASSVGVGGAQQFF. The DNA for the CDR3 is TGTGCCAGCAGCGTAGGGGTGGGGGGAGCACAGCAGTTCTTC.

The J gene is TRBJ1-4, the V gene TRBV5-1; D call uncertain. The CDR3 spans 16 residues. Germline assignment: CDR1 SGHRS and CDR2 YFSETQ. Trimming removed 4 bases at V and 6 bases at J, with 19 bases between. CDR3 sequence: CASSQNVGVADEKLFF. DNA for the CDR3: TGCGCCAGCAGCCAAAACGTCGGGGTGGCGGATGAAAAACTGTTTTTT.

This rearrangement joins TRBV2 to TRBJ2-7; D remains unclear. V was cut by 5 bases and J by 0 bases, with 14 bases left in between. The length of the CDR3 is 15 residues. Germline CDR1 reads SNHLY; CDR2 reads FYNNEI. CDR3 bases: TGTGCCAGCAGTCCCTCGACACAGCCCTCCTACGAGCAGTACTTC. Its protein is CASSPSTQPSYEQYF.

The chain joins TRBV9 to TRBJ2-5; D ambiguous. V dropped 0 bases and J dropped 2 bases, with 11 bases sitting between them. Germline values: CDR1 SGDLS, CDR2 YYNGEE. The CDR3 is made up of 15 amino acids. CDR3 region: CASSVAPNLQETQYF. The CDR3 DNA reads TGTGCCAGCAGCGTAGCCCCTAATCTTCAAGAGACCCAGTACTTC.

The V call is TRBV7-3, the J call TRBJ2-1; TRBD2 is a possible D gene (5 bases). Trimming shortened V by 1 base and J by 7 bases, and 17 bases separated the two germline ends. CDR1 and CDR2 (germline): SGHTA, FQGTGA. This CDR3 is built from 16 residues. CDR3 region: CASSLIPAALGNEQFF. DNA for the CDR3: TGTGCCAGCAGCTTAATCCCAGCGGCCCTGGGAAATGAGCAGTTCTTC.

The V gene is TRBV7-2, the J gene TRBJ1-1; 9 bases fit TRBD1. V lost 5 bases and J lost 3; bases outside the gene matches: 7. This CDR3 has 15 residues. Germline CDR1 SGHTA, CDR2 FQGNSA. CDR3 in DNA: TGTGCCAGCAGCACTCAACAGGGGGCGGACACTGAAGCTTTCTTT. Translating gives CASSTQQGADTEAFF.

CDR3 nucleotides: TGTGCCAGTAGTGCAGGACAGGGAGCGGGCTTTTCTGAAGCTTTCTTT. Its translation is CASSAGQGAGFSEAFF. V gene TRBV19 combines with J gene TRBJ1-1; 8 bases fit TRBD1. This CDR3 contains 16 residues. Trimming cost V 5 bases and J 6 bases; bases outside gene matches: 14. Germline values: CDR1 LNHDA, CDR2 SQIVND (reference sequence).

The chain joins TRBV6-5 to TRBJ1-1; no firm D call. CDR3 length: 13 amino acids. Germline values: CDR1 MNHEY, CDR2 SVGAGI. Trimming left V 5 bases short and J 4 bases short, with 11 bases between. The CDR3, as DNA: TGTGCCAGCAGTAACGGAGTGCCCACTGAAGCTTTCTTT. Translated: CASSNGVPTEAFF.

V gene TRBV7-2 combines with J gene TRBJ2-7; D ambiguous. This CDR3 is built from 14 residues. V lost 1 base to trimming and J lost 3 bases, with 10 bases between them. The germline CDR1 and CDR2 sequences are SGHTA and FQGNSA. CDR3 residues: CASSLVSSSYEQYF. As DNA, the CDR3 is TGTGCCAGCAGCTTAGTTAGTAGTAGCTACGAGCAGTACTTC.

This rearrangement joins TRBV7-2 to TRBJ1-5; D is perhaps TRBD1 (5 bases). Germline-derived CDR1 and CDR2 are SGHTA and FQGNSA. The CDR3 contains 14 residues. Trimming stripped 0 bases from V and 4 bases from J, with 7 bases between. The chain's CDR3 is CASSLAAGNQPQHF. In DNA form, the CDR3 reads TGTGCCAGCAGCTTAGCAGCAGGGAATCAGCCCCAGCATTTT.